This T cell receptor (beta chain) was recorded in a study of cytomegalovirus exposure and HLA in healthy donors. Primers for the PCR totalled 60 Vbeta and 13 Jbeta. Clones were read by immunoSEQ multiplex PCR, and TCRdb kept only the in-frame ones, dropping some. The sample holds around 110,000 clones, roughly four fifths seen once. The CDR3 sequence is 13 residues long. Germline CDR1 and CDR2: MNHEY and SVGAGI. Trimming took 2 bases from V and 2 from J, leaving 6 bases between them. This sequence was found in a man aged 25-40 years in good health and CMV-seropositive. The chain combines TRBV6-5 with TRBJ1-2; D is unresolved. The sample consisted of PBMCs. The CDR3 spells CASSYSQNYGYTF. DNA for the CDR3: TGTGCCAGCAGTTACAGTCAGAACTATGGCTACACCTTC.